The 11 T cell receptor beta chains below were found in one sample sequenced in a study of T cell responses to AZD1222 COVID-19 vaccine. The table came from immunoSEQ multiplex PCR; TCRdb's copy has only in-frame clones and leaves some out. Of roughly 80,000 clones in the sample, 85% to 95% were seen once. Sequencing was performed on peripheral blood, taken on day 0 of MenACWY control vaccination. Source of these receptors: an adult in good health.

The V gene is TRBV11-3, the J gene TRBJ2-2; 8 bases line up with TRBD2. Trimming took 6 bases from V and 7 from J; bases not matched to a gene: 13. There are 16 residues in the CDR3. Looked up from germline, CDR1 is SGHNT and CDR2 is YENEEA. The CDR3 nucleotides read TGTGCCAGCAGTCCCTACTCGGGAGGGACCCACGGGGAGCTGTTTTTT. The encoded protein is CASSPYSGGTHGELFF.

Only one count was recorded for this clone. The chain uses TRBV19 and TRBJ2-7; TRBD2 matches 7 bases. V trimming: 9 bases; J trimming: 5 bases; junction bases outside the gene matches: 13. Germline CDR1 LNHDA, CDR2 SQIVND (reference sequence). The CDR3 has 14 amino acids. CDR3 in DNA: TGTGCCAGCGCGCGGATCGGACTAGTCAACGAGCAGTACTTC. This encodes CASARIGLVNEQYF.

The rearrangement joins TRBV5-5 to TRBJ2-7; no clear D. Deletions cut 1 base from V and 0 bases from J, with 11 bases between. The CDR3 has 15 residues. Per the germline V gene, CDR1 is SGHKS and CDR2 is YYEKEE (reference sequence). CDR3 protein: CASSLYGGPSYEQYF. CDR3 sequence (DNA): TGTGCCAGCAGCTTGTATGGCGGCCCCTCCTACGAGCAGTACTTC. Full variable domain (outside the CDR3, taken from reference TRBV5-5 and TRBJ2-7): DAGVTQSPTHLIKTRGQQVTLRCSPISGHKSVSWYQQVLGQGPQFIFQYYEKEERGRGNFPDRFSARQFPNYSSELNVNALLLGDSALYLCASSLYGGPSYEQYFGPGTRLTVT.

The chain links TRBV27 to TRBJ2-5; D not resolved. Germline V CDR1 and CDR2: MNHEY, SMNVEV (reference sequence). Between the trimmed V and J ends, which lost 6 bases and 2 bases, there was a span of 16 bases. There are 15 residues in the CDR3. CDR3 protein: CASRTRPGFQETQYF. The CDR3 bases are TGTGCCAGCAGGACCCGTCCGGGTTTTCAAGAGACCCAGTACTTC.

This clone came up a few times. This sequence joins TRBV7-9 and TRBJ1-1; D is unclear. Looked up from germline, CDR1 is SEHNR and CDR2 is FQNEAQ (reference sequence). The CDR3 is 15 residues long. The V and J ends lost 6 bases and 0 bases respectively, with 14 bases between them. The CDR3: CASRAAQNMNTEAFF. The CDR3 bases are TGTGCCAGCAGAGCAGCCCAGAACATGAACACTGAAGCTTTCTTT.

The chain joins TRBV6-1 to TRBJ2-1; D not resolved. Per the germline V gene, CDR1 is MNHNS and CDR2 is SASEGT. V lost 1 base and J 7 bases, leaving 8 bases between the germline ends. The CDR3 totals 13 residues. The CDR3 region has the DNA TGTGCCAGCAGTGAAGTACAACTAAATGAGCAGTTCTTC. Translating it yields CASSEVQLNEQFF.

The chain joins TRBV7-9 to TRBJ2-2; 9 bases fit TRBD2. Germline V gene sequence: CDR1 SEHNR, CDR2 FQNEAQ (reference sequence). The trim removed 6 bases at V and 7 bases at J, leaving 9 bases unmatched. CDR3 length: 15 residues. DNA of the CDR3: TGTGCCAGCAGGGGTAGCGGGAGTTTCGGCGGGGAGCTGTTTTTT. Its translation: CASRGSGSFGGELFF.

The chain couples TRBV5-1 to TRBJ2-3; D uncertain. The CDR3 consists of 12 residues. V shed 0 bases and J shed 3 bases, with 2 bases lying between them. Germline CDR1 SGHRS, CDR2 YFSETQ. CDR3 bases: TGCGCCAGCAGCTTGGAAACAGATACGCAGTATTTT. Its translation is CASSLETDTQYF. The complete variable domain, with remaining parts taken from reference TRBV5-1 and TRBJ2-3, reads KAGVTQTPRYLIKTRGQQVTLSCSPISGHRSVSWYQQTPGQGLQFLFEYFSETQRNKGNFPGRFSGRQFSNSRSEMNVSTLELGDSALYLCASSLETDTQYFGPGTRLTVL.

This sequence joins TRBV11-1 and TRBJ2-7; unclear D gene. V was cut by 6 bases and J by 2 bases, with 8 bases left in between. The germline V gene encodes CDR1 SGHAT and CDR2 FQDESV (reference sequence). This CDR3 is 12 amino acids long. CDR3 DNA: TGTGCCAGCAGTGACACAGCCTACGAGCAGTACTTC. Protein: CASSDTAYEQYF.

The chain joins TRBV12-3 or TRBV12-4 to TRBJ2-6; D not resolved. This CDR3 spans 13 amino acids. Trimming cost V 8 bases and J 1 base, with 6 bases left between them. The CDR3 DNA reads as TGTGCCAGCGCTTTTTCTGGGGCCAACGTCCTGACTTTC. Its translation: CASAFSGANVLTF.

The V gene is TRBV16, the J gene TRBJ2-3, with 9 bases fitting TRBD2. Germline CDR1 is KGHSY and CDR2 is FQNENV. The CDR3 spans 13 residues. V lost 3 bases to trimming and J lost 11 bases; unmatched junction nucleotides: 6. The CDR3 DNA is TGTGCCAGCAGCCACGAGGGGACTAGCAAGCAGTATTTT. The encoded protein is CASSHEGTSKQYF. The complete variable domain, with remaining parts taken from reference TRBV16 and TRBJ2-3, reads GEEVAQTPKHLVRGEGQKAKLYCAPIKGHSYVFWYQQVLKNEFKFLISFQNENVFDETGMPKERFSAKCLPNSPCSLEIQATKLEDSAVYFCASSHEGTSKQYFGPGTRLTVL.